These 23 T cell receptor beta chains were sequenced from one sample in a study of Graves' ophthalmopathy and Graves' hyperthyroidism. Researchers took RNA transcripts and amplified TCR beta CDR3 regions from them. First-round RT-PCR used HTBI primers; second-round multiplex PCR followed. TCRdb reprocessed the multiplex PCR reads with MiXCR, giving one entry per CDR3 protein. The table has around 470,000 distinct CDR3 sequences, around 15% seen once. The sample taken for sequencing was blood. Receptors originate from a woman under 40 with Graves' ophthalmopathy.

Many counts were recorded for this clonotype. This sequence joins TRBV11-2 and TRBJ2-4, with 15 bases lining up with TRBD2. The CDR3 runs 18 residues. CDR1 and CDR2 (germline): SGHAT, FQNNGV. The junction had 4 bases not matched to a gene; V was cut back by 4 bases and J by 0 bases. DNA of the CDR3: TGTGCCAGCAGCTGGGGACTAGCGGGGGGCGTAGCCAAAAACATTCAGTACTTC. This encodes CASSWGLAGGVAKNIQYF.

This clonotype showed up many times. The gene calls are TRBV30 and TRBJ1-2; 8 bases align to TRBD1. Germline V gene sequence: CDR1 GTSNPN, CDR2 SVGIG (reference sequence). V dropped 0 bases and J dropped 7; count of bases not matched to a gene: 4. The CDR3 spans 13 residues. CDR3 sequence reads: CAWSVIQGGGYTF. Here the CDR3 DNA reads TGTGCCTGGAGTGTAATACAGGGGGGTGGCTACACCTTC.

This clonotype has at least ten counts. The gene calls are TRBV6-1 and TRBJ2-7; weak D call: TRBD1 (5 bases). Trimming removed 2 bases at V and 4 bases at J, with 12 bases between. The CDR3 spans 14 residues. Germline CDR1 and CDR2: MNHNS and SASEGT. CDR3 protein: CASSEFRDRYEQYF. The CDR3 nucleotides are TGTGCCAGCAGTGAATTCAGGGATAGGTACGAGCAGTACTTC.

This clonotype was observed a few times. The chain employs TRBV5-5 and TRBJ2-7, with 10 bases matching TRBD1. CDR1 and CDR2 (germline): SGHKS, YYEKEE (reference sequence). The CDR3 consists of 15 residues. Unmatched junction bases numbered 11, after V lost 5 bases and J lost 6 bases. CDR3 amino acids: CASRQDRGDPLEQYF. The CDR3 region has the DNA TGTGCCAGCAGGCAGGACAGGGGGGATCCTCTCGAGCAGTACTTC.

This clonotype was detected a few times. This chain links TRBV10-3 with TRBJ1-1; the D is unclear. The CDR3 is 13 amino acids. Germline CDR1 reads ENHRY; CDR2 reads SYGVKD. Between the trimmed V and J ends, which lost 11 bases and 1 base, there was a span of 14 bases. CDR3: CASSGHWNTEAFF. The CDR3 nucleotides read TGTGCCTCATCAGGTCATTGGAACACTGAAGCTTTCTTT.

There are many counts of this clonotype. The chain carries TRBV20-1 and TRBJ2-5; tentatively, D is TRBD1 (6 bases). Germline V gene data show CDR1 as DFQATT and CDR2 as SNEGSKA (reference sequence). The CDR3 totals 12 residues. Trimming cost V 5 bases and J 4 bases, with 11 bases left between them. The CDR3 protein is CSAGGPAETQYF. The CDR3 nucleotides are TGCAGTGCTGGGGGCCCAGCAGAGACCCAGTACTTC.

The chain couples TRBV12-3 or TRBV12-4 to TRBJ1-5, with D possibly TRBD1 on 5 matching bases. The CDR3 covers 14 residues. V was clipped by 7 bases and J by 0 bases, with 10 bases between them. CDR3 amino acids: CASKRQFSNQPQHF. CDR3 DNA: TGTGCCAGCAAAAGACAGTTTAGCAATCAGCCCCAGCATTTT.

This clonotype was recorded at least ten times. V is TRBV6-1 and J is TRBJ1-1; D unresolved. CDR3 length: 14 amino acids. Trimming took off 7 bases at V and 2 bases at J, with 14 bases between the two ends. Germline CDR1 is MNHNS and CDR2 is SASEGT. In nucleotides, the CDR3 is TGTGCCAGCAATCAAGGCAGGTTTAACACTGAAGCTTTCTTT. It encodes CASNQGRFNTEAFF.

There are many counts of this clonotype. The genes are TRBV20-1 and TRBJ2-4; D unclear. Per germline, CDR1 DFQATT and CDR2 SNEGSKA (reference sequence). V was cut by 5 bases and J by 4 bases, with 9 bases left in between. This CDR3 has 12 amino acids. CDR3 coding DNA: TGCAGTGCTTCCGGGCCTAAAAACATTCAGTACTTC. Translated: CSASGPKNIQYF.

CDR3 protein: CASRTGSETQYF. DNA for the CDR3: TGTGCCAGCAGAACAGGGAGTGAGACCCAGTACTTC. The genes are TRBV2 and TRBJ2-5; a weak D match, TRBD1 (6 bases). This CDR3 is 12 amino acids long. CDR1 SNHLY and CDR2 FYNNEI come from the germline V gene. V was pared by 6 bases and J by 5 bases, with 10 bases between.

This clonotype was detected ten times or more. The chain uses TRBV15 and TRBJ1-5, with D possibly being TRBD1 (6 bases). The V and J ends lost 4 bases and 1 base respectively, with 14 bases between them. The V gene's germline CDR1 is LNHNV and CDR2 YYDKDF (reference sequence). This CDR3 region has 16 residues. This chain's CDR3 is CATSNPGQRSNQPQHF. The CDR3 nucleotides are TGTGCCACCAGCAACCCTGGACAGAGAAGCAATCAGCCCCAGCATTTT.

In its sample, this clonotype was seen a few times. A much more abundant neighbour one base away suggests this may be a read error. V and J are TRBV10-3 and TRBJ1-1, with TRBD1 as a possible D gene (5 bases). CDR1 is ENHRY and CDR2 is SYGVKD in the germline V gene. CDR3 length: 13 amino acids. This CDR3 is CATSARGSTEAFF. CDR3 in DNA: TGTGCCACCAGTGCTAGGGGCTCCACTGAAGCTTTCTTT.

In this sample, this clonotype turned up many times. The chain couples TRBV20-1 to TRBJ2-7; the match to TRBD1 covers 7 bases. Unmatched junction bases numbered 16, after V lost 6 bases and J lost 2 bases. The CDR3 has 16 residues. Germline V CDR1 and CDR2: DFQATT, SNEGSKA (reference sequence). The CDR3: CSATLMLQGTAYEQYF. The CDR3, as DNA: TGCAGTGCCACGTTAATGCTCCAGGGGACAGCCTACGAGCAGTACTTC.

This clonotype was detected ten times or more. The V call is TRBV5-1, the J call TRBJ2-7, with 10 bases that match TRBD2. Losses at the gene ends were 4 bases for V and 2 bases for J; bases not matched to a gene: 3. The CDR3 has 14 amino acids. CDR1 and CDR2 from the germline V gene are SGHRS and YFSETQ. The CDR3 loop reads CASSPTSGTYEQYF. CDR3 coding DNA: TGCGCCAGCAGCCCAACTAGCGGGACCTACGAGCAGTACTTC.

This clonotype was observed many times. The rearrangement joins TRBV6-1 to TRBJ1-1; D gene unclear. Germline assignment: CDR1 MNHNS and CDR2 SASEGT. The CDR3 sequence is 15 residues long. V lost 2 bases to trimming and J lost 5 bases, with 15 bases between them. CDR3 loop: CASSEQEAVPTEAFF. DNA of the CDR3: TGTGCCAGCAGTGAACAAGAGGCAGTCCCTACTGAAGCTTTCTTT.

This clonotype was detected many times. CDR3 protein: CASGDYEQYF. The CDR3 DNA is TGTGCCAGCGGCGACTACGAGCAGTACTTC. This rearrangement joins TRBV7-9 to TRBJ2-7, with D hard to call. CDR3 length equals 10 residues. The germline V and J ends were trimmed by 8 bases and 3 bases, with 5 bases remaining between them. Looked up from germline, CDR1 is SEHNR and CDR2 is FQNEAQ (reference sequence). The entire variable domain, with the rest obtained from reference TRBV7-9 and TRBJ2-7, is as follows: DTGVSQNPRHKITKRGQNVTFRCDPISEHNRLYWYRQTLGQGPEFLTYFQNEAQLEKSRLLSDRFSAERPKGSFSTLEIQRTEQGDSAMYLCASGDYEQYFGPGTRLTVT.

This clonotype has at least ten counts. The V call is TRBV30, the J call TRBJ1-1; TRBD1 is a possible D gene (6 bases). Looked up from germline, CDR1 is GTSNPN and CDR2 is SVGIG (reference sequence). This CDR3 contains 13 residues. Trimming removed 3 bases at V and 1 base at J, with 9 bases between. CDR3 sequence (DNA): TGTGCCTGGAGCATACAGGGGAACACTGAAGCTTTCTTT. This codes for CAWSIQGNTEAFF. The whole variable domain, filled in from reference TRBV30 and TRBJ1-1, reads SQTIHQWPATLVQPVGSPLSLECTVEGTSNPNLYWYRQAAGRGLQLLFYSVGIGQISSEVPQNLSASRPQDRQFILSSKKLLLSDSGFYLCAWSIQGNTEAFFGQGTRLTVV.

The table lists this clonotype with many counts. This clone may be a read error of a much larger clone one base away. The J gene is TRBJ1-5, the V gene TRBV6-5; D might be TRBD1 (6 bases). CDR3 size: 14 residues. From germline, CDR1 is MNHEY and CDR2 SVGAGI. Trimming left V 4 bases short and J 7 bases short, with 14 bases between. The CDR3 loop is CASSSTGTSQPQHF. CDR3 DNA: TGTGCCAGCAGTTCTACCGGGACAAGCCAGCCCCAGCATTTT.

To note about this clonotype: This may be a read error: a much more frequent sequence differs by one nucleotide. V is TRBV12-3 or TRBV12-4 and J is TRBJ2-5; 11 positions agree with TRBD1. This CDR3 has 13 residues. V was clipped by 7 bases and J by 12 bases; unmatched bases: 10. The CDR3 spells CASTRTGGFTKYF. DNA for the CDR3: TGTGCCAGCACCAGGACAGGGGGCTTTACCAAGTACTTC.

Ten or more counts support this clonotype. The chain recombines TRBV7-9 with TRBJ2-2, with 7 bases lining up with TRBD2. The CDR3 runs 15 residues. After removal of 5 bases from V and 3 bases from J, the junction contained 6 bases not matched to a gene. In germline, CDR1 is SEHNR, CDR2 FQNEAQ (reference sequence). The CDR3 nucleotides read TGTGCCAGCAGCGCTAGCGGACATTACACCGGGGAGCTGTTTTTT. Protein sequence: CASSASGHYTGELFF.

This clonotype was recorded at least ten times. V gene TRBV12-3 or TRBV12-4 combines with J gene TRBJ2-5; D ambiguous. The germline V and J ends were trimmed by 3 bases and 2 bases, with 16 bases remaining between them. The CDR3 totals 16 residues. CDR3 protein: CASSFSGRIKQETQYF. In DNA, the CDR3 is TGTGCCAGCAGTTTTTCTGGCCGGATAAAACAAGAGACCCAGTACTTC.

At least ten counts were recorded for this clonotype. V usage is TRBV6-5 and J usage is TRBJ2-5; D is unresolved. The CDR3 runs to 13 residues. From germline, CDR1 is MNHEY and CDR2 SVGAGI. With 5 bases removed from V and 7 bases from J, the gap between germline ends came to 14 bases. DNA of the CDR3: TGTGCCAGCAGTACCTATCCCGCCGGGACCCAGTACTTC. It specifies CASSTYPAGTQYF.

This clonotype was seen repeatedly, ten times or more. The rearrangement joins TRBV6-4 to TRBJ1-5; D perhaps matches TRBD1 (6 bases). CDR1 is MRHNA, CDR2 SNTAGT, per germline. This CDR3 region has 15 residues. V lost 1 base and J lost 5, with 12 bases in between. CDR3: CASSDLTGMDQPQHF. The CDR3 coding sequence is TGTGCCAGCAGTGACTTAACAGGGATGGATCAGCCCCAGCATTTT.